The next 13 T cell receptor beta chains were all read from a single sample in a study of CD8+ T cells in alopecia areata. RNA was extracted and reverse transcribed into cDNA as the sequencing template. Sequencing used immunoSEQ multiplex PCR; TCRdb keeps in-frame clones, though not all of them. The sample carries fewer than 110,000 clones, approximately 60% recorded once. The sample comprised CD4+ T cells sorted from blood. These receptors all stem from a human donor in good health.

The CDR3 region has the DNA TGCGCCAGCAGCGCGACTAGCGGGGGGGCGTTGTTGGAGACCCAGTACTTC. It encodes CASSATSGGALLETQYF. V gene TRBV5-1 combines with J gene TRBJ2-5, with TRBD2 identical over 14 bases. V trimming: 4 bases; J trimming: 5 bases; junction bases outside the gene matches: 10. The CDR3 has 17 amino acids. Germline values: CDR1 SGHRS, CDR2 YFSETQ. The whole variable domain, filled in from reference TRBV5-1 and TRBJ2-5, reads KAGVTQTPRYLIKTRGQQVTLSCSPISGHRSVSWYQQTPGQGLQFLFEYFSETQRNKGNFPGRFSGRQFSNSRSEMNVSTLELGDSALYLCASSATSGGALLETQYFGPGTRLLVL.

The chain couples TRBV30 to TRBJ1-1; D gene unclear. Germline V lookup: CDR1 GTSNPN, CDR2 SVGIG (reference sequence). CDR3 size: 13 residues. V gave up 4 bases and J gave up 3 bases, with 12 bases separating them. The CDR3, as DNA: TGTGCCTGGACGAGGGTAAGGGACACTGAAGCTTTCTTT. It specifies CAWTRVRDTEAFF.

CDR3: CAISEIWDYEQYF. In DNA, the CDR3 is TGTGCCATCAGTGAGATATGGGACTACGAGCAGTACTTC. The chain has TRBV10-3 and TRBJ2-7; D call uncertain. Germline CDR1 and CDR2: ENHRY and SYGVKD. The V end was cut by 2 bases, the J end by 3 bases, with 8 bases between. The CDR3 extends over 13 amino acids.

The chain combines TRBV29-1 with TRBJ2-5; the D call may be TRBD1 or TRBD2 (5 bases each). V lost 7 bases and J 3 bases, leaving 21 bases between the germline ends. The V gene's germline CDR1 is SQVTM and CDR2 ANQGSEA. The CDR3 extends over 15 amino acids. CDR3 nucleotides: TGCAGCGGTGGGGGTGGGGCAGATCAGAAAGAGACCCAGTACTTC. It encodes CSGGGGADQKETQYF.

This sequence joins TRBV6-1 and TRBJ2-5; D is uncertain. Germline CDR1 MNHNS, CDR2 SASEGT. Trimming pared 6 bases from V and 0 bases from J, leaving 2 bases between. The CDR3 covers 11 residues. CDR3 DNA: TGTGCCAGCAGGTACCAAGAGACCCAGTACTTC. Protein product: CASRYQETQYF.

V and J are TRBV28 and TRBJ1-2; D possibly corresponds to TRBD1 (6 bases). Germline CDR1 reads MDHEN; CDR2 reads SYDVKM. The CDR3 has 14 residues. V was clipped by 7 bases and J by 0 bases, with 12 bases between them. This chain's CDR3 is CASKPGVPNYGYTF. The CDR3 nucleotides read TGTGCCAGCAAACCAGGGGTCCCTAACTATGGCTACACCTTC.

The chain has TRBV7-2 and TRBJ2-3, with 13 positions matching TRBD2. Unmatched junction bases numbered 7, after V lost 2 bases and J lost 5 bases. CDR3 length equals 17 residues. The V gene's germline CDR1 is SGHTA and CDR2 FQGNSA. CDR3: CASSLSLAGGRGDTQYF. As DNA, the CDR3 is TGTGCCAGCAGCTTATCACTAGCGGGGGGGCGAGGAGATACGCAGTATTTT. Supplemented by reference TRBV7-2 and TRBJ2-3, the full variable domain reads GAGVSQSPSNKVTEKGKDVELRCDPISGHTALYWYRQSLGQGLEFLIYFQGNSAPDKSGLPSDRFSAERTGGSVSTLTIQRTQQEDSAVYLCASSLSLAGGRGDTQYFGPGTRLTVL.

Only a few counts were recorded for this clone. V gene TRBV19 combines with J gene TRBJ2-7; D perhaps matches TRBD1 (6 bases). Germline CDR1 is LNHDA and CDR2 is SQIVND (reference sequence). Between the trimmed V and J ends, which lost 3 bases and 3 bases, there was a span of 9 bases. The CDR3 runs 13 residues. The CDR3 DNA follows: TGTGCCAGTAGTATCCCGGACAGCTACGAGCAGTACTTC. The encoded protein is CASSIPDSYEQYF.

This clone was seen only a few times. V usage is TRBV2 and J usage is TRBJ2-3; TRBD1 is a possible D gene (6 bases). Germline CDR1 is SNHLY and CDR2 is FYNNEI. The CDR3 extends over 14 amino acids. V lost 6 bases, J lost 2 bases, and 12 bases lay in between. The CDR3, as DNA: TGTGCCAGCAGGGACAGCCGATACACAGATACGCAGTATTTT. This sequence encodes CASRDSRYTDTQYF.

Regarding this clone: The same CDR3 can be traced to other DNA sequences in this sample. V is TRBV5-1 and J is TRBJ2-7; D is possibly TRBD1 (5 bases). The CDR3 has 12 amino acids. Per the germline V gene, CDR1 is SGHRS and CDR2 is YFSETQ. The germline V and J ends were trimmed by 0 bases and 5 bases, with 6 bases remaining between them. The CDR3 spells CASSLDRNEQYF. In nucleotides, the CDR3 is TGCGCCAGCAGCTTGGACAGGAACGAGCAGTACTTC.

The rearrangement uses TRBV18 and TRBJ1-1; no reliable D call. Germline lookup yields CDR1 KGHSH and CDR2 LQKENI. The ends were cut back, 3 bases at V and 7 bases at J, with 9 bases in the middle. CDR3 size: 12 residues. The CDR3 DNA reads as TGTGCCAGCTCACCCGGGAATGGTGAAGCTTTCTTT. It specifies CASSPGNGEAFF.

The gene calls are TRBV6-5 and TRBJ1-2, with D maybe TRBD1 (5 bases). Trimming took 6 bases from V and 3 from J, leaving 11 bases between them. CDR1 and CDR2 (germline): MNHEY, SVGAGI. The CDR3 totals 13 residues. The CDR3 coding sequence is TGTGCCAGCAGACCCGACAGCTACTATGGCTACACCTTC. It translates to CASRPDSYYGYTF.

The CDR3 region has the DNA TGTGCCAGCAGTTTATTCAACAATCAGCCCCAGCATTTT. Residues: CASSLFNNQPQHF. The chain carries TRBV28 and TRBJ1-5, with D unclear. CDR3 size: 13 residues. Germline V gives CDR1 MDHEN, CDR2 SYDVKM. Trimming cost V 1 base and J 3 bases, with 4 bases left between them.